The source of this TCR beta chain is a study of cytomegalovirus exposure and HLA in healthy donors. The wider study: Roughly 80 million unique TCRs from HLA-typed donors were held in an early data release.

This clone was detected only a few times. What it binds is unknown. Study-level findings and limits: An analysis was carried out at a later point. It showed that HLA-associated TCR beta chains were more clonally expanded than equally common non-associated chains.

The PCR ran on 60 Vbeta and 13 Jbeta primers. Sequencing used immunoSEQ multiplex PCR; TCRdb keeps in-frame clones, though not all of them. The sample holds roughly 100,000 clones, about 75% seen once. The TCR comes from a man aged 55 to 70 in good health and CMV-seropositive. Material for sequencing was PBMCs.

CDR3 protein: CASSESGGSTNTEAFF. The CDR3, as DNA: TGCGCCAGCAGCGAATCAGGGGGCTCGACTAACACTGAAGCTTTCTTT. The V call is TRBV5-1, the J call TRBJ1-1, with 8 positions matching TRBD1. Unmatched junction bases numbered 10, after V lost 4 bases and J lost 2 bases. The CDR3 spans 16 residues. Germline CDR1 reads SGHRS; CDR2 reads YFSETQ.